This T cell receptor (beta chain) appears in the sequencing data of a study of blood T cells in healthy people across ages. CDR3 length equals 14 residues. Between the trimmed V and J ends, which lost 7 bases and 8 bases, there was a span of 18 bases. Per-sample PBMC isolation yielded at least 6 million cells. A second PCR, run for 7 to 11 cycles, used a sample-barcoded 5' primer plus a J-beta primer mix. The template-switch adaptor, which had 12 random nucleotides, put a tag on each cDNA molecule. TCRdb re-called the 5' RACE reads through MiXCR, storing one row per CDR3 protein. This table has almost 1 million distinct CDR3 sequences, about 51% appearing once.

The sequence was collected from a woman in her fifties or sixties in good health. This chain uses TRBV12-3 or TRBV12-4 with TRBJ1-3; unclear D gene. Sequenced sample: blood. The DNA of the CDR3 is TGTGCCAGCACCCTCTCGATGGGGAGGCACACCATATATTTT. Its protein is CASTLSMGRHTIYF.